The TCR beta chain under discussion was sequenced for a study of T cell responses to AZD1222 COVID-19 vaccine. Across the study: Researchers grouped second doses given at about 4 or about 12 weeks into one pool. The study's findings and limits: White British donors predominated, females outnumbered males, and clonal diversity was possibly underestimated. The study found vaccine-associated CD4 TCRs spanning spike, dominant at 160-218 and 743-854.

Germline CDR1 is LGHNT and CDR2 is FRNRAP. The CDR3 extends over 13 amino acids. Trimming removed 5 bases at V and 1 base at J, with 8 bases between. On this clone: Its antigen is not known.

Data came from immunoSEQ multiplex PCR; TCRdb stores just in-frame clones and leaves some out. The table records around 100,000 clones, around 94% of them present only once. This receptor was identified in an adult in good health. V usage is TRBV12-5 and J usage is TRBJ1-1; D is ambiguous. This specimen consisted of peripheral blood, obtained on day 0 of AZD1222 vaccination. Here the CDR3 reads CASGLTQNTEAFF. CDR3 sequence (DNA): TGTGCTAGTGGTCTAACACAGAACACTGAAGCTTTCTTT.